Reported below is one T cell receptor beta chain. This clone was detected once. The antigen this receptor binds is unknown. The record has no base qualities; no much larger clone is one base away. Each clonotype received, on average, around 9.6x coverage in deep resolution sequencing performed on a MiSeq, where the target depth lay between 1 in 1 million and 1 in 200,000 T cells. The immunoSEQ hsTCRB Kit was used to generate TCR beta libraries. The original methods were these. The data were analyzed with ImmunoSEQ Analyzer and ImmunoSEQ Data Assistant, and V, D and J gene assignments followed IMGT definitions. Clonality, with values ranging from 0 to 1, was calculated as one minus the normalized Shannon entropy of productive rearrangement frequencies. Only overrepresented clonotypes making up at least 0.05% of the repertoire of each patient were included in the public clonotype analysis. Roughly 13 age-matched healthy donor repertoires from immuneACCESS served as clonality controls. This immuneACCESS table, as held by TCRdb, lists in-frame sequences with V and J called but not all clones. Of the missing ones, under half trace to an unresolved V gene in checked studies; the others have no known cause. Clonal size and the V and J genes are those of that table, whereas D and trimming came from the DNA. The sample has about 50,000 clones on record, about 57% of them singletons. Clones ranked in the top ten supply roughly a quarter of the sample.

The time point label, as the study defines it: approximately 2 years on ibrutinib. For TCR beta library preparation, approximately 2 micrograms of genomic DNA were isolated from cryopreserved PBMCs. Longitudinal blood samples from CLL patients on ibrutinib monotherapy were analyzed using high-throughput TCR beta sequencing. The patients were enrolled in a single-center, open-label phase 2 trial of ibrutinib monotherapy. The data were obtained in a study of cytotoxic CD8 clonotypes in ibrutinib-treated CLL (dated by TCRdb to the early 2020s). Regarding the complete study: The cohort had about a dozen relapsed/refractory and roughly 15 treatment-naive patients; some 17 were IGHV unmutated. Responses were partial in roughly 24 patients and complete in 2; after median around 72 months follow-up, about 14 stayed in remission and roughly twelve progressed. Response samples were obtained after a median of approximately 12 months of treatment, with a range of about 6 to 36 months. On average, each sample had roughly 260,000 productive templates and approximately 89,000 productive rearrangements. Of the approximately 91 people in the trial, around 24 had longitudinal samples available. Cryopreserved peripheral blood mononuclear cells were obtained before treatment, at response, and at either sustained remission or disease progression. All remission and progressive disease samples were collected while patients were still receiving ibrutinib. Results and caveats for the whole study, not just this receptor: Sampling times were not matched between patients in sustained remission and patients whose disease was progressing, and lymph node repertoires were not examined. Clonality increased at ibrutinib response, stayed stable in sustained remission, and fell back toward baseline at progression. Baseline clonality exceeded that of age-matched healthy donors and correlated strongly with circulating CD8+ T-cell counts. Public clonotypes were found to be uncommon and were observed to contract or remain stable during treatment; the increase in clonality was shown to reflect expansion of private clonotypes at ibrutinib response.

Trimming accounts for 1 base at V and 5 bases at J, while the number of junction bases matched to no gene is 2. CDR1 is given as SGHRS and CDR2 as YFSETQ, both from the germline V gene. From cysteine to phenylalanine, the CDR3 is 14 amino acids long. Kept here is only the CDR3 DNA, which spans 42 bases and is read in frame from base 1. The source of this sequence is a human donor with chronic lymphocytic leukemia. The material was PBMCs, obtained after 24 months of ibrutinib treatment. The chain links TRBV5-1 with TRBJ2-7, with 11 bases matching TRBD1. The sequence in DNA is TGCGCCAGCAGCTTGAGGACAGGGGGCGACGAGCAGTACTTC. Its product reads: CASSLRTGGDEQYF.